The source of this T cell receptor beta chain is a study of OX40 agonist ivuxolimab in advanced cancers. The table lists this clone with a count of one. Only in-frame clones appear in the TCRdb table, and some are missing; sequencing was by immunoSEQ multiplex PCR. The sample carries around 70,000 clones, roughly four fifths recorded once. The CDR3 totals 14 residues. Germline loops: CDR1 SNHLY, CDR2 FYNNEI. The ends were cut back, 3 bases at V and 5 bases at J, with 12 bases in the middle. This clonotype was obtained from an adult with an advanced solid tumor such as melanoma, head and neck, liver or kidney cancer. The sequencing here drew on CD4+ or CD8+ T cells sorted from blood, taken in a trial of the OX40 agonist ivuxolimab. The chain uses TRBV2 and TRBJ2-3, with a weak D call TRBD2 (6 bases). In nucleotides, the CDR3 is TGTGCCAGCAGTGATGTCCGGGGAGGAGATACGCAGTATTTT. As protein: CASSDVRGGDTQYF.